What follows are 21 T cell receptor beta chains derived from one specimen sequenced in a study of technical replicates of blood from a few donors. Assay: immunoSEQ multiplex PCR; the TCRdb copy retains only in-frame clones and omits some. The sample lists about 97,000 clones; approximately 96% were seen once. Sequenced: T cells isolated from PBMCs. These receptors all stem from a human donor in good health.

J is TRBJ2-1 and V is TRBV2; 11 nucleotides align to TRBD2. CDR3 length: 17 residues. CDR1 is SNHLY, CDR2 FYNNEI, per germline. The junction had 9 bases not matched to a gene; V was cut back by 4 bases and J by 4 bases. The CDR3 reads CASSGLLAGDRYNEQFF. DNA for the CDR3: TGTGCCAGCAGTGGCCTACTAGCGGGAGATAGGTACAATGAGCAGTTCTTC.

The gene calls are TRBV7-3 and TRBJ1-5; D gene uncertain. Germline CDR1 reads SGHTA; CDR2 reads FQGTGA. V was shortened by 6 bases and J by 1 base, with 10 bases between the two germline ends. This CDR3 spans 14 amino acids. CDR3 region: CASSPSVSNQPQHF. CDR3 bases: TGTGCCAGCAGTCCTAGCGTGAGCAATCAGCCCCAGCATTTT.

The gene calls are TRBV28 and TRBJ2-2; D unclear. This CDR3 has 15 amino acids. V lost 3 bases and J lost 4, with 12 bases in between. The germline CDR1 and CDR2 sequences are MDHEN and SYDVKM. The CDR3 reads CASSFFQDITGELFF. DNA of the CDR3: TGTGCCAGCAGTTTCTTTCAGGATATCACCGGGGAGCTGTTTTTT.

This clone was picked up one time. The V call is TRBV9, the J call TRBJ2-1; 8 nucleotides agree with TRBD2. Germline values: CDR1 SGDLS, CDR2 YYNGEE. V was clipped by 0 bases and J by 9 bases; unmatched bases: 14. The CDR3 length is 17 residues. In DNA form, the CDR3 reads TGTGCCAGCAGCGTAGGGAGGGCGGGAGGTCCTGAGGGTGAGCAGTTCTTC. Its translation: CASSVGRAGGPEGEQFF. Complete variable domain (other parts from reference TRBV9 and TRBJ2-1): DSGVTQTPKHLITATGQRVTLRCSPRSGDLSVYWYQQSLDQGLQFLIQYYNGEERAKGNILERFSAQQFPDLHSELNLSSLELGDSALYFCASSVGRAGGPEGEQFFGPGTRLTVL.

The rearrangement links TRBV6-5 to TRBJ1-2, with 8 bases matching TRBD1. CDR1 is MNHEY, CDR2 SVGAGI, per germline. Unmatched junction bases numbered 3, after V lost 2 bases and J lost 4 bases. There are 14 residues in the CDR3. The CDR3: CASSYTGGIYGYTF. The CDR3 region has the DNA TGTGCCAGCAGTTACACAGGGGGTATCTATGGCTACACCTTC.

The CDR3 sequence is CASSGSGDSYEQYF. The CDR3 DNA sequence: TGCGCCAGCAGTGGTAGCGGGGATTCCTACGAGCAGTACTTC. The J gene is TRBJ2-7, the V gene TRBV10-1; 8 bases agree with TRBD2. This CDR3 has 14 residues. V was pared by 4 bases and J by 1 base, with 3 bases of the junction left unmatched. Per germline, CDR1 WNHNN and CDR2 SYGVQD (reference sequence).

The chain links TRBV11-2 to TRBJ2-7; the D gene is possibly TRBD1 (6 bases). This CDR3 contains 12 residues. V lost 5 bases and J 6 bases, leaving 11 bases between the germline ends. Per the germline V gene, CDR1 is SGHAT and CDR2 is FQNNGV. The CDR3 DNA follows: TGTGCCAGCAGCCCCAACAGGGCCGAGCAGTACTTC. It yields the protein CASSPNRAEQYF.

The chain employs TRBV28 and TRBJ2-1, with 8 bases fitting TRBD1. The CDR3 is 14 amino acids. The germline V gene encodes CDR1 MDHEN and CDR2 SYDVKM. J was trimmed by 5 bases and V by 6 bases; bases with no gene match: 6. This CDR3 is CASSVTGEDNEQFF. Written as DNA, the CDR3 is TGTGCCAGCAGCGTGACAGGGGAGGACAATGAGCAGTTCTTC.

The CDR3 reads CASSILLFTYNEQFF. The CDR3 nucleotides are TGTGCCAGTAGTATTCTGCTATTCACCTACAATGAGCAGTTCTTC. This chain joins TRBV19 and TRBJ2-1; D unresolved. Germline lookup yields CDR1 LNHDA and CDR2 SQIVND (reference sequence). Trimming cost V 3 bases and J 2 bases, with 11 bases left between them. The CDR3 has 15 amino acids.

The chain uses TRBV19 and TRBJ2-7; the match to TRBD1 covers 10 bases. CDR1 is LNHDA, CDR2 SQIVND, per germline (reference sequence). V dropped 5 bases and J dropped 1; count of bases not matched to a gene: 5. The CDR3 has 15 amino acids. CDR3 DNA: TGTGCCAGTAGTGCCGGGACAGGGGAGTCCTACGAGCAGTACTTC. Its translation: CASSAGTGESYEQYF. The full variable domain, in which reference TRBV19 and TRBJ2-7 provide the parts outside the CDR3, is DGGITQSPKYLFRKEGQNVTLSCEQNLNHDAMYWYRQDPGQGLRLIYYSQIVNDFQKGDIAEGYSVSREKKESFPLTVTSAQKNPTAFYLCASSAGTGESYEQYFGPGTRLTVT.

The chain combines TRBV10-3 with TRBJ1-4, with 7 bases fitting TRBD1. The germline V gene has CDR1 ENHRY and CDR2 SYGVKD. J lost 8 bases, V lost 10 bases, and 7 bases had no gene match. This CDR3 has 12 amino acids. CDR3 loop: CATRQGGEKLFF. Here the CDR3 DNA reads TGTGCCACAAGACAGGGAGGAGAAAAACTGTTTTTT.

V gene TRBV7-3 combines with J gene TRBJ2-6; D possibly corresponds to TRBD1 (7 bases). CDR1 and CDR2 (germline): SGHTA, FQGTGA. Trimming took 0 bases from V and 0 from J, leaving 12 bases between them. The CDR3 runs 18 residues. The CDR3 DNA reads as TGTGCCAGCAGCTTAACGGGGCAGGGGGGCTCTGGGGCCAACGTCCTGACTTTC. Its translation is CASSLTGQGGSGANVLTF. The whole variable domain, filled in from reference TRBV7-3 and TRBJ2-6, reads GAGVSQTPSNKVTEKGKYVELRCDPISGHTALYWYRQSLGQGPEFLIYFQGTGAADDSGLPNDRFFAVRPEGSVSTLKIQRTERGDSAVYLCASSLTGQGGSGANVLTFGAGSRLTVL.

The V gene is TRBV6-1, the J gene TRBJ1-5; D not certain. This CDR3 region has 11 residues. V lost 5 bases and J 8 bases, leaving 7 bases between the germline ends. From germline, CDR1 is MNHNS and CDR2 SASEGT. CDR3 residues: CASSLEEPQHF. In DNA form, the CDR3 reads TGTGCCAGCAGTCTGGAGGAGCCCCAGCATTTT.

The chain joins TRBV6-1 to TRBJ1-5; possible D gene TRBD1, 6 bases. The germline CDR1 and CDR2 sequences are MNHNS and SASEGT. V lost 1 base to trimming and J lost 6 bases, with 19 bases between them. CDR3 length: 17 residues. The CDR3 DNA reads TGTGCCAGCAGTGAAGTGGGAGCGGCAGGGGAGGGTCAGCCCCAGCATTTT. It yields the protein CASSEVGAAGEGQPQHF.

V usage is TRBV6-6 and J usage is TRBJ2-7, with TRBD2 matching 7 bases. Losses at the gene ends were 7 bases for V and 4 bases for J; bases not matched to a gene: 4. Germline CDR1 MNHNY, CDR2 SVGAGI (reference sequence). The CDR3 is 12 amino acids. CDR3 nucleotide sequence: TGTGCCAGCAACTCGCGGGAGTACGAGCAGTACTTC. Translation gives CASNSREYEQYF.

The gene calls are TRBV4-1 and TRBJ2-7; 8 bases agree with TRBD2. Per germline, CDR1 MGHRA and CDR2 YSYEKL. V dropped 3 bases and J dropped 3; count of bases not matched to a gene: 4. This CDR3 spans 14 amino acids. CDR3 DNA sequence: TGCGCCAGCAGCCACCGGGCGGGAGGCTACGAGCAGTACTTC. Translated, it gives CASSHRAGGYEQYF.

This clone was recorded once. The CDR3 DNA reads TGTGCCAGCTCCATTCTACGAGGACTAGCGGGACCGGCTGAGCAGTTCTTC. It specifies CASSILRGLAGPAEQFF. The chain employs TRBV5-8 and TRBJ2-1, with 12 bases lining up with TRBD2. Germline CDR1 reads SGHTS; CDR2 reads YDEGEE. This CDR3 has 17 amino acids. With V trimmed by 7 bases and J by 9 bases, 17 bases remained unmatched.

The genes are TRBV27 and TRBJ2-7, with D hard to call. This CDR3 is built from 14 residues. Deletions cut 4 bases from V and 0 bases from J, with 10 bases between. Germline V gene data show CDR1 as MNHEY and CDR2 as SMNVEV (reference sequence). CDR3 sequence reads: CASSYIGGSYEQYF. Written as DNA, the CDR3 is TGTGCCAGCAGTTATATAGGCGGCTCCTACGAGCAGTACTTC.

The V call is TRBV7-9, the J call TRBJ2-2; D may be TRBD1 (6 bases). CDR3 length equals 14 residues. CDR1 is SEHNR and CDR2 is FQNEAQ in the germline V gene (reference sequence). Trimming took off 5 bases at V and 4 bases at J, with 11 bases between the two ends. CDR3 in amino acids: CASSPGAGTGELFF. The CDR3 nucleotides read TGTGCCAGCAGCCCAGGGGCGGGCACCGGGGAGCTGTTTTTT. Looking up the rest from reference TRBV7-9 and TRBJ2-2 gives the full variable domain: DTGVSQNPRHKITKRGQNVTFRCDPISEHNRLYWYRQTLGQGPEFLTYFQNEAQLEKSRLLSDRFSAERPKGSFSTLEIQRTEQGDSAMYLCASSPGAGTGELFFGEGSRLTVL.

The CDR3 bases are TGTGCCAGCAGCCTTACCACGGGAGGGGGCCAAGGCTACACCTTC. This sequence encodes CASSLTTGGGQGYTF. V is TRBV6-6 and J is TRBJ1-2; TRBD1 matches 7 bases. J lost 8 bases, V lost 6 bases, and 15 bases had no gene match. CDR3 size: 15 residues. Germline CDR1 and CDR2: MNHNY and SVGAGI (reference sequence).

The chain carries TRBV5-4 and TRBJ1-4; D might be TRBD1 (5 bases). Trimming stripped 4 bases from V and 7 bases from J, with 14 bases between. CDR1 is SGHNT and CDR2 is YYREEE in the germline V gene (reference sequence). The CDR3 extends over 14 amino acids. DNA for the CDR3: TGTGCCAGCAGCCCCCGACAGAGTCTTGAAAAACTGTTTTTT. Its translation: CASSPRQSLEKLFF.